This T cell receptor (beta chain) appears in the sequencing data of a study of blood T cell repertoires in COVID-19. As for the study in general: There were acute and convalescent COVID-19 samples, and they came from the United States, Italy and Spain.

This CDR3 region has 14 residues. Trimming pared 3 bases from V and 3 bases from J, leaving 12 bases between. The V gene's germline CDR1 is SGHNT and CDR2 YYREEE (reference sequence). Original processing methods: Amplification of reference gene primers provided the estimated nucleated cell counts. Profiling relied on immunoSEQ multiplex PCR, and the TCRdb table lists in-frame clones only, not all of them. From that table come the V and J calls and clone size; the DNA was used to work out D and trimming. The sample yields over 200,000 clones, 88% seen once. V and J are TRBV5-4 and TRBJ1-1; no definite D call. Sequenced: peripheral blood. This sequence originates from a man aged 18 to 29 with active or convalescent COVID-19. CDR3 DNA: TGTGCCAGCAGCTGGGGAGCCTATGACACTGAAGCTTTCTTT. Residues: CASSWGAYDTEAFF. The entire variable domain, with the rest obtained from reference TRBV5-4 and TRBJ1-1, is as follows: ETGVTQSPTHLIKTRGQQVTLRCSSQSGHNTVSWYQQALGQGPQFIFQYYREEENGRGNFPPRFSGLQFPNYSSELNVNALELDDSALYLCASSWGAYDTEAFFGQGTRLTVV.